The 5 T cell receptor beta chains below were found in one sample sequenced in a study of technical replicates of blood from a few donors. Only in-frame clones appear in the TCRdb table, and some are missing; sequencing was by immunoSEQ multiplex PCR. Altogether under 65,000 clones are present, roughly 95% being singletons, with the ten largest covering 0.39%. The sample consisted of T cells isolated from PBMCs. These receptors originate from a human donor in good health.

The V gene is TRBV7-9, the J gene TRBJ1-4; D is ambiguous. The CDR3 runs 17 residues. Germline-derived CDR1 and CDR2 are SEHNR and FQNEAQ (reference sequence). The germline V and J ends were trimmed by 5 bases and 7 bases, with 23 bases remaining between them. CDR3 region: CASSLYIGDLGSEKLFF. CDR3 DNA: TGTGCCAGCAGCCTCTACATTGGGGATCTCGGGAGTGAAAAACTGTTTTTT.

The V call is TRBV5-1, the J call TRBJ2-3; D is perhaps TRBD1 (5 bases). Germline assignment: CDR1 SGHRS and CDR2 YFSETQ. The CDR3 covers 15 residues. V lost 2 bases and J lost 2, with 12 bases in between. This chain's CDR3 is CASSFQGGFTDTQYF. CDR3 in DNA: TGCGCCAGCAGCTTCCAGGGCGGTTTCACAGATACGCAGTATTTT.

This clone showed up just once. The chain uses TRBV6-1 and TRBJ1-2; TRBD1 aligns across 7 bases. Germline trimming cut 7 bases from V and 3 bases from J; bases unmatched to any gene: 8. Germline V gene lookup returns CDR1 MNHNS and CDR2 SASEGT. CDR3 length equals 14 residues. This chain's CDR3 is CASNYQQGYYGYTF. The CDR3 region has the DNA TGTGCCAGCAATTACCAACAGGGGTACTATGGCTACACCTTC.

This chain uses TRBV4-2 with TRBJ1-2; D gene uncertain. Germline loops: CDR1 LGHNA, CDR2 YNFKEQ. This CDR3 has 17 residues. Trimming cost V 1 base and J 5 bases, with 20 bases left between them. The CDR3 sequence: CASSQGATLLPLYGYTF. DNA of the CDR3: TGTGCCAGCAGCCAAGGGGCGACACTCCTACCCCTTTATGGCTACACCTTC.

V is TRBV4-3 and J is TRBJ2-2, with TRBD1 identical over 12 bases. CDR1 and CDR2 from the germline V gene are LGHNA and YSLEER. This CDR3 region has 17 residues. V was pared by 4 bases and J by 2 bases, with 5 bases of the junction left unmatched. CDR3 amino acids: CASSRGTGGRNTGELFF. DNA for the CDR3: TGCGCCAGCAGCCGTGGGACAGGGGGCCGAAACACCGGGGAGCTGTTTTTT.